These 15 T cell receptor beta chains were sequenced from one sample in a study of human T cells and chemical hapten exposure. Noted time point: pre-sensitization, week 0. As to treatment: therapeutic diphenylcyclopropenone sensitization with weekly scalp DPC. TCRdb used MiXCR to reprocess the RACE reads, holding one entry per CDR3 protein. The repertoire consists of some 250,000 distinct CDR3 sequences, with just under 8% occurring once and the leading ten covering about 1.2%. Material: whole blood, obtained in connection with sensitization to the hapten diphenylcyclopropenone (DPC). The receptors here all came from a young man with alopecia areata. Some clones in this sample may be carry-over from other donors' samples.

This clonotype was counted many times. V is TRBV6-5 and J is TRBJ1-6; TRBD1 might be the D (5 bases). The CDR3 contains 15 residues. In germline, CDR1 is MNHEY, CDR2 SVGAGI. Trimming pared 7 bases from V and 3 bases from J, leaving 13 bases between. The DNA for the CDR3 is TGTGCCAGCACCCCGGGGGGGGTCTATAATTCACCCCTCCACTTT. It codes for CASTPGGVYNSPLHF.

This clonotype has at least ten counts. The V and J genes are TRBV7-2 and TRBJ2-2; D not resolved. The CDR3 is 16 amino acids. V was clipped by 3 bases and J by 0 bases, with 11 bases between them. Germline V gene sequence: CDR1 SGHTA, CDR2 FQGNSA. This CDR3 is CASSLFITTNTGELFF. CDR3 in DNA: TGTGCCAGCAGCTTGTTCATAACCACGAACACCGGGGAGCTGTTTTTT.

This clonotype was counted at least ten times. The chain carries TRBV7-2 and TRBJ2-3; no clear D gene. Germline V lookup: CDR1 SGHTA, CDR2 FQGNSA. Between the trimmed V and J ends, which lost 3 bases and 3 bases, there was a span of 7 bases. The CDR3 totals 13 residues. The CDR3 sequence is CASSFPATDTQYF. The CDR3 bases are TGTGCCAGCAGCTTCCCGGCGACAGATACGCAGTATTTT.

The chain has TRBV25-1 and TRBJ1-4, with D tentatively TRBD1 (6 bases). This CDR3 comprises 14 residues. Germline V gives CDR1 MGHDK, CDR2 SYGVNS. Deletions cut 4 bases from V and 3 bases from J, with 9 bases between. CDR3 sequence (DNA): TGTGCCAGCAGTGGGGGGGCAGCTAATGAAAAACTGTTTTTT. It codes for CASSGGAANEKLFF.

This clonotype appeared a few times. V usage is TRBV4-1 and J usage is TRBJ2-3; TRBD1 matches 10 bases. The germline CDR1 and CDR2 sequences are MGHRA and YSYEKL. This CDR3 contains 15 residues. The V segment lost 4 bases and the J segment 2 bases; nucleotides outside the gene matches: 3. The CDR3 reads CASSRTGGTTDTQYF. The CDR3 coding sequence is TGCGCCAGCAGCCGGACAGGGGGGACCACAGATACGCAGTATTTT.

This clonotype was seen a few times. For the CDR3, the DNA is TGCGCCAGCAGCCAAGAAGAGGGGGTCAATCAGCCCCAGCATTTT. Translation gives CASSQEEGVNQPQHF. The chain has TRBV4-3 and TRBJ1-5; D may be TRBD1 (6 bases). V was shortened by 0 bases and J by 3 bases, with 9 bases between the two germline ends. CDR1 LGHNA and CDR2 YSLEER come from the germline V gene. The CDR3 consists of 15 residues.

V and J are TRBV24-1 and TRBJ2-1; D may be TRBD1 (5 bases). Germline assignment: CDR1 KGHDR and CDR2 SFDVKD. Trimming took off 9 bases at V and 6 bases at J, with 17 bases between the two ends. The CDR3 length is 14 residues. The CDR3 reads CATRGPGKPNEQFF. The CDR3 nucleotides read TGTGCCACCCGAGGCCCAGGGAAGCCCAATGAGCAGTTCTTC.

This clonotype has a count of ten or more. The chain combines TRBV6-1 with TRBJ2-3; a possible D gene is TRBD2 (5 bases). In germline, CDR1 is MNHNS, CDR2 SASEGT. V was clipped by 6 bases and J by 2 bases, with 15 bases between them. This CDR3 is built from 15 residues. CDR3 amino acids: CASSPERDFTDTQYF. The CDR3 nucleotides read TGTGCCAGCAGCCCGGAACGGGATTTCACAGATACGCAGTATTTT.

This clonotype was seen repeatedly, ten times or more. The chain is built from TRBV28 and TRBJ2-3; 8 bases align to TRBD1. After removal of 5 bases from V and 2 bases from J, the junction contained 3 bases not matched to a gene. The CDR3 covers 14 residues. The V gene's germline CDR1 is MDHEN and CDR2 SYDVKM. The CDR3 loop reads CASSLDRATDTQYF. As DNA, the CDR3 is TGTGCCAGCAGTCTGGACAGGGCCACAGATACGCAGTATTTT.

This clonotype showed up just a few times. In DNA form, the CDR3 reads TGCAGCGCGACAGGGGGCGAGAACAATGAGCAGTTCTTC. Amino acids: CSATGGENNEQFF. The V and J genes are TRBV29-1 and TRBJ2-1, with 10 bases matching TRBD1. The CDR3 sequence is 13 residues long. The junction had 5 bases not matched to a gene; V was cut back by 7 bases and J by 5 bases. The V gene's germline CDR1 is SQVTM and CDR2 ANQGSEA.

This clonotype has a count of ten or more. The chain employs TRBV5-1 and TRBJ2-3, with a weak D call TRBD2 (6 bases). The V end was cut by 3 bases, the J end by 2 bases, with 13 bases between. CDR1 and CDR2 from the germline V gene are SGHRS and YFSETQ. The CDR3 consists of 15 residues. The CDR3 sequence: CASSWDLTFTDTQYF. The CDR3 bases are TGCGCCAGCAGCTGGGACTTAACCTTCACAGATACGCAGTATTTT.

This clonotype was detected only a few times. The CDR3 spells CASSYSRSDIRSTGELFF. In nucleotides, the CDR3 is TGTGCCAGCAGTTACTCGAGATCGGACATACGGTCCACCGGGGAGCTGTTTTTT. The rearrangement joins TRBV6-2 or TRBV6-3 to TRBJ2-2; a possible D gene is TRBD1 (5 bases). Germline CDR1 and CDR2: MNHEY and SVGEGT. Trimming stripped 0 bases from V and 4 bases from J, with 18 bases between. The CDR3 is 18 amino acids.

This clonotype has a count of ten or more. The J gene is TRBJ2-1, the V gene TRBV24-1; 10 nucleotides line up with TRBD2. Germline V lookup: CDR1 KGHDR, CDR2 SFDVKD. V shed 4 bases, J shed 5 bases, and the junction held 7 bases outside the gene matches. The CDR3 runs 16 residues. The CDR3 is CATSDPPSGGNNEQFF. CDR3 sequence (DNA): TGTGCCACCAGTGACCCTCCTAGCGGGGGAAACAATGAGCAGTTCTTC.

This clonotype was seen just once. V and J are TRBV20-1 and TRBJ2-7; TRBD2 agrees at 9 bases. The CDR3 runs to 14 residues. Trimming removed 0 bases from V and 5 bases from J; junction bases left unmatched: 5. Germline V gene data show CDR1 as DFQATT and CDR2 as SNEGSKA (reference sequence). CDR3 sequence (DNA): TGCAGTGCTAGAGATGTAGCGGGGGCCAACGAGCAGTACGTC. Translation: CSARDVAGANEQYV.

This clonotype was detected many times. The gene calls are TRBV7-2 and TRBJ2-5; perhaps TRBD2 as D (6 bases). CDR1 SGHTA and CDR2 FQGNSA come from the germline V gene. Trimming took off 3 bases at V and 4 bases at J, with 18 bases between the two ends. CDR3 length equals 16 residues. Here the CDR3 reads CASSLVSGGNPETQYF. CDR3 DNA: TGTGCCAGCAGCTTGGTATCCGGGGGAAACCCAGAGACCCAGTACTTC.